Listed below are T cell receptor beta chains from one sample, sequenced in a study of OX40 agonist ivuxolimab in advanced cancers. Assay used: immunoSEQ multiplex PCR; TCRdb lists only in-frame clones, some missing. The data show about 61,000 clones, roughly four fifths seen once. The source material was CD4+ or CD8+ T cells sorted from blood, sampled in a trial of the OX40 agonist ivuxolimab. These receptors came from an adult with an advanced solid tumor such as melanoma, head and neck, liver or kidney cancer. CDR3s include the opening cysteine and the closing phenylalanine or tryptophan. D genes are given only for firm matches. Clone size is not always given. Where it is, it says once, few, many or a class for expanded clones.

V,J,D,size,DNA,CDR3
TRBV9,TRBJ2-5,TRBD2,NA,TGTGCCAGCAGCGTAGGAGCTAGCGGGGGGGCAGATGAGACCCAGTACTTC,CASSVGASGGADETQYF
TRBV18,TRBJ1-1,NA,NA,TGTGCCAGCTCACCAAACAGGGAGAACACTGAAGCTTTCTTT,CASSPNRENTEAFF
TRBV7-1,TRBJ2-3,NA,NA,TGTGCCAGCAGCTCAGATATAGCCGATACGCAGTATTTT,CASSSDIADTQYF
TRBV6-5,TRBJ1-1,NA,NA,TGTGCCAGCAGCCCCCCCGGAGCAACTGAAGCTTTCTTT,CASSPPGATEAFF
TRBV5-4,TRBJ2-2,TRBD2,NA,TGTGCCAGCAGCCCCGGGACTAGCGGGATCACCGGGGAGCTGTTTTTT,CASSPGTSGITGELFF
TRBV28,TRBJ1-2,TRBD1,NA,TGTGCCAGCAGGCTTCAGGGGGCCTCATATGGCTACACCTTC,CASRLQGASYGYTF
TRBV15,TRBJ1-2,TRBD1,few,TGTGCCACCAGCAGAGATTACAGGGGCCAAGGCTACACCTTC,CATSRDYRGQGYTF
TRBV6-5,TRBJ2-1,NA,NA,TGTGCCAGCAGTTACTCGATTTCGGCATCGGGCAATGAGCAGTTCTTC,CASSYSISASGNEQFF
TRBV27,TRBJ2-2,TRBD2,NA,TGTGCCAGCAGTCCCTATAGCGGGGGGGGTGGCGGGGAGCTGTTTTTT,CASSPYSGGGGGELFF
TRBV28,TRBJ2-3,TRBD2,NA,TGTGCCAGCAGTTACCCAGCGGGGACTAGCACAGATACGCAGTATTTT,CASSYPAGTSTDTQYF
TRBV7-3,TRBJ2-1,TRBD2,NA,TGTGCCAGCAGCTTATGGGGACTAGCGGGGGAAGATCCCTACAATGAGCAGTTCTTC,CASSLWGLAGEDPYNEQFF
TRBV7-2,TRBJ1-2,NA,NA,TGTGCCAGCAGCTTCCGTTCTGCTGGGCCGACCCCCTATGGCTACACCTTC,CASSFRSAGPTPYGYTF
TRBV7-2,TRBJ2-3,NA,NA,TGTGCCAGCAGCTTAGCCGGGCCGAATGGAGATACGCAGTATTTT,CASSLAGPNGDTQYF
TRBV28,TRBJ2-5,NA,NA,TGTGCCAGCAGTTTAAGTCCAAGGGGCCAAGAGACCCAGTACTTC,CASSLSPRGQETQYF
TRBV5-1,TRBJ2-1,TRBD2,NA,TGCGCCAGCAGCCCGACTAGCGGGGTCATTCAGGAGCAGTTCTTC,CASSPTSGVIQEQFF
TRBV5-1,TRBJ1-1,TRBD1,NA,TGCGCCAGCAGCGAGTCGGCAGGGGGTTTTGAAGCTTTCTTT,CASSESAGGFEAFF
TRBV4-2,TRBJ2-1,TRBD2,NA,TGTGCCAGCAGCCAAGGGGTGGTAGCGGGGGTGCGCCTCTACAATGAGCAGTTCTTC,CASSQGVVAGVRLYNEQFF
TRBV7-9,TRBJ1-4,NA,few,TGTGCCAGCAGCACCAGACAGAGCTTAGATGAAAAACTGTTTTTT,CASSTRQSLDEKLFF
TRBV5-6,TRBJ1-1,NA,few,TGTGCCAGCAGCGGAAACACTGAAGCTTTCTTT,CASSGNTEAFF
TRBV5-5,TRBJ2-7,NA,NA,TGTGCCAGCAGCCAGGGCAGCTCCTACGAGCAGTACTTC,CASSQGSSYEQYF
TRBV28,TRBJ2-3,NA,NA,TGTGCCAGCAGTTCCACCAGGGGGCAGTATTTT,CASSSTRGQYF
TRBV2,TRBJ2-7,NA,NA,TGTGCCAGCAGTGAACGGCAGACTTTTTTGAGGGGCTACGAGCAGTACTTC,CASSERQTFLRGYEQYF
TRBV4-3,TRBJ1-6,NA,once,TGCGCCAGCAGCCAAGAAGGAACAGGCTATAATTCACCCCTCCACTTT,CASSQEGTGYNSPLHF
TRBV19,TRBJ2-5,TRBD1,NA,TGTGCCAGTAGTTGGACAGGGGGAATGGGGGAGACCCAGTACTTC,CASSWTGGMGETQYF
TRBV9,TRBJ2-3,NA,NA,TGTGCCAGCAGCGTAACCCCTAGCACAGATACGCAGTATTTT,CASSVTPSTDTQYF
TRBV6-5,TRBJ1-2,NA,NA,TGTGCCAGCAGACGGGGGGGCGGCGGTGGCTACACCTTC,CASRRGGGGGYTF
TRBV19,TRBJ2-2,NA,NA,TGTGCCAGTAGCAGGGTAGGCGAGGCCGGGGAGCTGTTTTTT,CASSRVGEAGELFF
TRBV13,TRBJ2-7,NA,NA,TGTGCCAGCAGCTTAGATGCTCGCGAGCAGTACTTC,CASSLDAREQYF
TRBV19,TRBJ1-5,NA,NA,TGTGCCAGTAAGGGCGAGGGCAATCAGCCCCAGCATTTT,CASKGEGNQPQHF
TRBV18,TRBJ1-6,NA,once,TGTGCCAGCTCACCACGGGGGGAGAGCTCCTATAATTCACCCCTCCACTTT,CASSPRGESSYNSPLHF
TRBV7-9,TRBJ1-2,NA,NA,TGTGCCAGCAGCGCTGGTGGGGGGACGTATGGTTACACCTTC,CASSAGGGTYGYTF
TRBV5-5,TRBJ2-7,TRBD1,NA,TGTGCCAGCAGACGGGACAGGGGGAGCTCCTACGAGCAGTACTTC,CASRRDRGSSYEQYF
TRBV20-1,TRBJ2-1,NA,NA,TGCAGTGCTTACCCCGCAGGGGAGCAGTTCTTC,CSAYPAGEQFF
TRBV29-1,TRBJ2-4,NA,NA,TGCAGCGTTCAAAGGAGTTGGGGCATTCAGTACTTC,CSVQRSWGIQYF
TRBV5-5,TRBJ1-5,NA,once,TGTGCCAGCAGTCTCAATGGGCAGCCCCAGCATTTT,CASSLNGQPQHF